Listed below are T cell receptor beta chains from one sample, sequenced in a study of blood T cell repertoires in COVID-19. Profiled with immunoSEQ multiplex PCR; TCRdb holds only in-frame clones, not every one. The sample comprises around 130,000 clones, approximately 84% of which are singletons, and 15% to 20% rests with the top ten. The sample taken for sequencing was peripheral blood. The source of these receptors is a woman between 50 and 59 years old who had recovered from COVID-19. Each CDR3 is given with its conserved first and last residue. Fields, in order: clone size, J gene, V gene, D gene, CDR3 protein, CDR3 DNA. A D gene is named only where the DNA matches it firmly. Clone size is stated in some rows and not others, as once, few, many or a class when expanded.

abundance: once; j_gene: TRBJ2-1; v_gene: TRBV18; d_gene: TRBD2; CDR3aa: CASTLAGEGSGGEQFF; CDR3nt: TGTGCCAGCACCCTAGCGGGAGAAGGTTCGGGTGGTGAGCAGTTCTTC
abundance: -; j_gene: TRBJ1-5; v_gene: TRBV6-5; d_gene: TRBD1; CDR3aa: CASSYQGASGNQPQHF; CDR3nt: TGTGCCAGCAGTTACCAGGGGGCGTCGGGCAATCAGCCCCAGCATTTT
abundance: -; j_gene: TRBJ2-3; v_gene: TRBV4-1; d_gene: TRBD2; CDR3aa: CASSQDQAGGPDTQYF; CDR3nt: TGCGCCAGCAGCCAAGATCAAGCGGGGGGGCCAGATACGCAGTATTTT
abundance: -; j_gene: TRBJ2-7; v_gene: TRBV4-1; d_gene: TRBD2; CDR3aa: CASSQVLAGAEYEQYF; CDR3nt: TGCGCCAGCAGCCAAGTACTAGCGGGGGCCGAGTACGAGCAGTACTTC
abundance: -; j_gene: TRBJ1-6; v_gene: TRBV11-3; d_gene: -; CDR3aa: CASSLAAGQGSPLHF; CDR3nt: TGTGCCAGCAGCTTAGCAGCGGGGCAGGGTTCACCCCTCCACTTT
abundance: -; j_gene: TRBJ1-2; v_gene: TRBV6-5; d_gene: -; CDR3aa: CASSYSNRANYGYTF; CDR3nt: TGTGCCAGCAGTTACTCGAACAGGGCCAACTATGGCTACACCTTC
abundance: -; j_gene: TRBJ2-1; v_gene: TRBV6-5; d_gene: TRBD1; CDR3aa: CASSVGTGVYNEQFF; CDR3nt: TGTGCCAGCTCCGTGGGGACAGGGGTTTACAATGAGCAGTTCTTC
abundance: -; j_gene: TRBJ1-2; v_gene: TRBV5-4; d_gene: -; CDR3aa: CASSLDGANYGYTF; CDR3nt: TGTGCCAGCAGCCTGGACGGGGCTAACTATGGCTACACCTTC
abundance: once; j_gene: TRBJ2-7; v_gene: TRBV7-2; d_gene: TRBD1; CDR3aa: CASSTERQGEQYF; CDR3nt: TGTGCCAGCAGCACCGAACGACAGGGCGAGCAGTACTTC
abundance: -; j_gene: TRBJ2-7; v_gene: TRBV11-1; d_gene: TRBD2; CDR3aa: CASSGGTSGISYEQYF; CDR3nt: TGTGCCAGCAGTGGGGGAACTAGCGGGATCTCCTACGAGCAGTACTTC
abundance: -; j_gene: TRBJ2-2; v_gene: TRBV24-1; d_gene: -; CDR3aa: CATSRHRDESGELFF; CDR3nt: TGTGCCACCAGCCGGCACAGGGATGAATCCGGGGAGCTGTTTTTT
abundance: once; j_gene: TRBJ2-2; v_gene: TRBV5-8; d_gene: TRBD1; CDR3aa: CASSTRDRAFGGELFF; CDR3nt: TGTGCCAGCAGCACCCGGGACAGGGCTTTTGGCGGGGAGCTGTTTTTT
abundance: -; j_gene: TRBJ1-5; v_gene: TRBV27; d_gene: -; CDR3aa: CASTTGQQPQHF; CDR3nt: TGTGCCAGCACCACAGGACAACAGCCCCAGCATTTT
abundance: -; j_gene: TRBJ2-1; v_gene: TRBV27; d_gene: -; CDR3aa: CASSLDSYNEQFF; CDR3nt: TGTGCCAGCAGTTTGGACAGCTACAATGAGCAGTTCTTC
abundance: -; j_gene: TRBJ2-7; v_gene: TRBV4-3; d_gene: TRBD2; CDR3aa: CASSQGLSGVYEQYF; CDR3nt: TGCGCCAGCAGCCAAGGCCTTAGCGGGGTCTACGAGCAGTACTTC
abundance: -; j_gene: TRBJ2-1; v_gene: TRBV5-6; d_gene: -; CDR3aa: CASRLGGGNEQFF; CDR3nt: TGTGCCAGCAGATTGGGGGGAGGCAATGAGCAGTTCTTC
abundance: -; j_gene: TRBJ2-7; v_gene: TRBV24-1; d_gene: TRBD2; CDR3aa: CATSDVGTSGGYEQYF; CDR3nt: TGTGCCACCAGTGATGTCGGGACTAGCGGCGGCTACGAGCAGTACTTC
abundance: -; j_gene: TRBJ2-7; v_gene: TRBV2; d_gene: -; CDR3aa: CASNQASYEQYF; CDR3nt: TGTGCCAGCAACCAGGCCTCCTACGAGCAGTACTTC
abundance: -; j_gene: TRBJ2-3; v_gene: TRBV9; d_gene: TRBD2; CDR3aa: CASSPGGTSGDTQYF; CDR3nt: TGTGCCAGCAGCCCGGGGGGAACTAGCGGGGATACGCAGTATTTT
abundance: -; j_gene: TRBJ1-2; v_gene: TRBV6-5; d_gene: -; CDR3aa: CASTDSNYGYTF; CDR3nt: TGTGCCAGCACCGACAGTAACTATGGCTACACCTTC
abundance: -; j_gene: TRBJ1-5; v_gene: TRBV6-2/TRBV6-3; d_gene: -; CDR3aa: CASSYRRPNQPQHF; CDR3nt: TGTGCCAGCAGTTACCGGAGGCCCAATCAGCCCCAGCATTTT
abundance: -; j_gene: TRBJ2-7; v_gene: TRBV15; d_gene: TRBD1; CDR3aa: CATSRVVGQGSNEQYF; CDR3nt: TGTGCCACCAGCAGAGTAGTGGGACAGGGGTCAAACGAGCAGTACTTC
abundance: -; j_gene: TRBJ2-2; v_gene: TRBV7-8; d_gene: -; CDR3aa: CASSLAGGNTGELFF; CDR3nt: TGTGCCAGCAGCTTAGCGGGAGGGAACACCGGGGAGCTGTTTTTT
abundance: -; j_gene: TRBJ1-2; v_gene: TRBV2; d_gene: -; CDR3aa: CATNTNNYGYTF; CDR3nt: TGTGCCACTAACACTAACAACTATGGCTACACCTTC
abundance: -; j_gene: TRBJ2-1; v_gene: TRBV27; d_gene: TRBD1; CDR3aa: CASSITGGNEQFF; CDR3nt: TGTGCCAGCAGTATCACAGGGGGCAATGAGCAGTTCTTC
abundance: -; j_gene: TRBJ2-1; v_gene: TRBV7-9; d_gene: TRBD2; CDR3aa: CASRDGLAGVLEQFF; CDR3nt: TGTGCCAGCAGAGACGGACTAGCGGGAGTACTTGAGCAGTTCTTC
abundance: -; j_gene: TRBJ1-5; v_gene: TRBV29-1; d_gene: TRBD1; CDR3aa: CSVTTGVSQPQHF; CDR3nt: TGCAGCGTTACGACAGGGGTAAGTCAGCCCCAGCATTTT
abundance: -; j_gene: TRBJ1-1; v_gene: TRBV25-1; d_gene: -; CDR3aa: CASSPGDLEAFF; CDR3nt: TGTGCCAGCAGTCCCGGAGATCTTGAAGCTTTCTTT
abundance: -; j_gene: TRBJ2-5; v_gene: TRBV6-5; d_gene: -; CDR3aa: CASTGQGQETQYF; CDR3nt: TGTGCCAGCACCGGCCAGGGCCAAGAGACCCAGTACTTC
abundance: -; j_gene: TRBJ2-7; v_gene: TRBV11-3; d_gene: -; CDR3aa: CASSAPGAISSYEQYF; CDR3nt: TGTGCCAGCAGCGCACCCGGTGCAATAAGCTCCTACGAGCAGTACTTC
abundance: few; j_gene: TRBJ2-3; v_gene: TRBV9; d_gene: -; CDR3aa: CASSFEGRGTDTQYF; CDR3nt: TGTGCCAGCAGCTTTGAAGGCAGGGGCACAGATACGCAGTATTTT
abundance: -; j_gene: TRBJ1-2; v_gene: TRBV13; d_gene: -; CDR3aa: CASSSGEDYGYTF; CDR3nt: TGTGCCAGCAGCTCAGGAGAGGACTATGGCTACACCTTC
abundance: -; j_gene: TRBJ1-5; v_gene: TRBV30; d_gene: -; CDR3aa: CAWTEGGAANQPQHF; CDR3nt: TGTGCCTGGACCGAGGGAGGAGCGGCCAATCAGCCCCAGCATTTT
abundance: -; j_gene: TRBJ1-1; v_gene: TRBV10-1; d_gene: -; CDR3aa: CASSAQNTEAFF; CDR3nt: TGCGCCAGCAGTGCACAGAACACTGAAGCTTTCTTT
abundance: -; j_gene: TRBJ2-1; v_gene: TRBV7-2; d_gene: -; CDR3aa: CASSLLQDNEQFF; CDR3nt: TGTGCCAGCAGCTTATTACAAGACAATGAGCAGTTCTTC
abundance: -; j_gene: TRBJ2-3; v_gene: TRBV13; d_gene: -; CDR3aa: CASSDDQSGVGPDTQYF; CDR3nt: TGTGCCAGCAGCGACGACCAGTCGGGGGTAGGCCCAGATACGCAGTATTTT
abundance: -; j_gene: TRBJ2-3; v_gene: TRBV30; d_gene: -; CDR3aa: CAWSRRTDTQYF; CDR3nt: TGTGCCTGGAGCCGCCGGACAGATACGCAGTATTTT
abundance: -; j_gene: TRBJ1-2; v_gene: TRBV20-1; d_gene: TRBD1; CDR3aa: CSARDREKETF; CDR3nt: TGCAGTGCAAGGGACAGGGAGAAAGAAACCTTC
abundance: -; j_gene: TRBJ1-2; v_gene: TRBV6-6; d_gene: TRBD1; CDR3aa: CASRRQGAGGYTF; CDR3nt: TGTGCCAGCAGACGACAGGGGGCAGGAGGCTACACCTTC
abundance: -; j_gene: TRBJ1-4; v_gene: TRBV5-8; d_gene: -; CDR3aa: CASSLGWTGKTNEKLFF; CDR3nt: TGTGCCAGCAGCTTGGGTTGGACGGGGAAGACTAATGAAAAACTGTTTTTT
abundance: -; j_gene: TRBJ1-2; v_gene: TRBV18; d_gene: -; CDR3aa: CASSRDFGQGDGYTF; CDR3nt: TGTGCCAGCTCCAGGGACTTTGGGCAGGGTGACGGCTACACCTTC
abundance: few; j_gene: TRBJ2-1; v_gene: TRBV2; d_gene: TRBD2; CDR3aa: CASTNNGLAMNNEQFF; CDR3nt: TGTGCCAGCACCAACAACGGACTAGCGATGAACAATGAGCAGTTCTTC
abundance: -; j_gene: TRBJ2-3; v_gene: TRBV7-3; d_gene: -; CDR3aa: CASSRGGGFRDTQYF; CDR3nt: TGTGCCAGCAGTCGGGGCGGGGGCTTCCGAGATACGCAGTATTTT
abundance: -; j_gene: TRBJ2-7; v_gene: TRBV7-9; d_gene: -; CDR3aa: CASSSPRSYEQYF; CDR3nt: TGTGCCAGCAGCTCCCCCCGCTCCTACGAGCAGTACTTC
abundance: once; j_gene: TRBJ2-1; v_gene: TRBV10-1; d_gene: TRBD1; CDR3aa: CASSEDGTVNEQFF; CDR3nt: TGCGCCAGCAGTGAGGACGGGACAGTCAATGAGCAGTTCTTC
abundance: -; j_gene: TRBJ1-1; v_gene: TRBV3-1/TRBV3-2; d_gene: -; CDR3aa: CASSLVSNTEAFF; CDR3nt: TGTGCCAGCAGTCTTGTGTCCAACACTGAAGCTTTCTTT
abundance: -; j_gene: TRBJ2-7; v_gene: TRBV7-8; d_gene: -; CDR3aa: CASSLGVRAGEQYF; CDR3nt: TGTGCCAGCAGCTTAGGGGTAAGGGCGGGCGAGCAGTACTTC
abundance: -; j_gene: TRBJ2-3; v_gene: TRBV7-9; d_gene: TRBD2; CDR3aa: CASRGGGDTQYF; CDR3nt: TGTGCCAGCAGGGGCGGGGGAGATACGCAGTATTTT
abundance: -; j_gene: TRBJ2-7; v_gene: TRBV11-3; d_gene: -; CDR3aa: CASSPGTTTKEQYF; CDR3nt: TGTGCCAGCAGCCCAGGGACAACGACCAAGGAGCAGTACTTC
abundance: -; j_gene: TRBJ1-2; v_gene: TRBV19; d_gene: TRBD1; CDR3aa: CASKTGVDYGYTF; CDR3nt: TGTGCCAGTAAGACAGGGGTGGACTATGGCTACACCTTC
abundance: once; j_gene: TRBJ2-5; v_gene: TRBV9; d_gene: TRBD2; CDR3aa: CASSLGTSSETQYF; CDR3nt: TGTGCCAGCAGCCTAGGGACTAGCTCCGAGACCCAGTACTTC
abundance: -; j_gene: TRBJ2-1; v_gene: TRBV27; d_gene: TRBD1; CDR3aa: CASSLNRGSDNEQFF; CDR3nt: TGTGCCAGCAGTTTAAACAGGGGAAGCGACAATGAGCAGTTCTTC